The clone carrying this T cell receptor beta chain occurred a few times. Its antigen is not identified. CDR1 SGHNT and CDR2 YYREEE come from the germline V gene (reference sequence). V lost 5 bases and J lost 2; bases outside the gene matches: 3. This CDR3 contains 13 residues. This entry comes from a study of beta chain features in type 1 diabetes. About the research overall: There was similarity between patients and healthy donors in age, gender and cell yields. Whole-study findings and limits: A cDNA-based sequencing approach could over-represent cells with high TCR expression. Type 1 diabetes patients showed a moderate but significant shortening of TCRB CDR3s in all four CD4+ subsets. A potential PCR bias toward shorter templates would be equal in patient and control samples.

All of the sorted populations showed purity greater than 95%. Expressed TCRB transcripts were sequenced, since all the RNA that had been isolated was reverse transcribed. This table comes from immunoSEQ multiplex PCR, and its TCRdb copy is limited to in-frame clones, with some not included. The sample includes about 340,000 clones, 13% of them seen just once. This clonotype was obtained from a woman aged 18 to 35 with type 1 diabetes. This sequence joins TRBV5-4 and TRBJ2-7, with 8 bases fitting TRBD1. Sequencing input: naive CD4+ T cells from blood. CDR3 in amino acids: CASSRDRTYEQYF. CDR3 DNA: TGTGCCAGCAGTCGGGACAGGACCTACGAGCAGTACTTC.